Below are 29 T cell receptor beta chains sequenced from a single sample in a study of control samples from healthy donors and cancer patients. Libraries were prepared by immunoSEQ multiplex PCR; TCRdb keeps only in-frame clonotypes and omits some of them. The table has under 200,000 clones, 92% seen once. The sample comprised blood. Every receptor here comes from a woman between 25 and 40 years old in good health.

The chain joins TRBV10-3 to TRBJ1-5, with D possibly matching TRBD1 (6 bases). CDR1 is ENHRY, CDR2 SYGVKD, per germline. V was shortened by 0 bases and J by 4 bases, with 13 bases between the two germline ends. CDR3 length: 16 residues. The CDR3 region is CAISESGGRVNQPQHF. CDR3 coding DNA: TGTGCCATCAGTGAGTCGGGGGGCAGAGTGAATCAGCCCCAGCATTTT.

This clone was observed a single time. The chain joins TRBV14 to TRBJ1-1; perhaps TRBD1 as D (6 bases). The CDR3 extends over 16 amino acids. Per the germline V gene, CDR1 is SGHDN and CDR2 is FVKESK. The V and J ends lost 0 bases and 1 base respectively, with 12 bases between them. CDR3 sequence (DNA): TGTGCCAGCAGCCAAGAGGACGGGACAACGAACACTGAAGCTTTCTTT. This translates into CASSQEDGTTNTEAFF.

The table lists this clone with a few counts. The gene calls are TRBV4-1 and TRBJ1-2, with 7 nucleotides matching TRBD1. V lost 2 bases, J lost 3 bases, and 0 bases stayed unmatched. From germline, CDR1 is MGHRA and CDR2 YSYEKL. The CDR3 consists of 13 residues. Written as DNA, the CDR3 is TGCGCCAGCAGCCAACAGGGGGACTATGGCTACACCTTC. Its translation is CASSQQGDYGYTF.

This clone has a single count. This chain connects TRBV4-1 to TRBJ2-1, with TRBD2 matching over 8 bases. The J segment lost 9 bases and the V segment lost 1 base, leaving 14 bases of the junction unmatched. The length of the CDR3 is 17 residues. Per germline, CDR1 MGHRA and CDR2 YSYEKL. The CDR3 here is CASSQGPGLDRTPEQFF. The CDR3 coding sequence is TGCGCCAGCAGCCAAGGACCGGGACTAGATAGAACCCCTGAGCAGTTCTTC.

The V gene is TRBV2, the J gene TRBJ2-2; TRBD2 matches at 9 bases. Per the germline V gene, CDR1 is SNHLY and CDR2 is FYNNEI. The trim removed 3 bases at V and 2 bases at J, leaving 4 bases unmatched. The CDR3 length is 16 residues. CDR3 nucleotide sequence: TGTGCCAGCAGTGATCCTAGCGGGGCTAACACCGGGGAGCTGTTTTTT. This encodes CASSDPSGANTGELFF.

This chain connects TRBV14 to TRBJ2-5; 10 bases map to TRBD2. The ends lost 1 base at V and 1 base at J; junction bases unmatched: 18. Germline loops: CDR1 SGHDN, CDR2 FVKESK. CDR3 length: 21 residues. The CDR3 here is CASSQGPRPVSAGGPQETQYF. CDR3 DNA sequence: TGTGCCAGCAGCCAAGGTCCCCGACCCGTTTCAGCGGGAGGGCCCCAAGAGACCCAGTACTTC.

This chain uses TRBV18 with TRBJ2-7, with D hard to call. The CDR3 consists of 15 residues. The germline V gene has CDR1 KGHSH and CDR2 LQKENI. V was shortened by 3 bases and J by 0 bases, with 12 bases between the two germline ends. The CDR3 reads CASSPYSVGSYEQYF. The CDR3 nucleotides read TGTGCCAGCTCACCCTACTCGGTGGGCTCCTACGAGCAGTACTTC.

The CDR3 loop reads CASSRVGLSGELFF. CDR3 sequence (DNA): TGTGCCAGCAGCCGGGTCGGCCTTTCCGGGGAGCTGTTTTTT. The rearrangement joins TRBV7-3 to TRBJ2-2; D is undetermined. The germline V gene has CDR1 SGHTA and CDR2 FQGTGA. CDR3 size: 14 residues. The V end lost 5 bases, the J end lost 6 bases, and 13 bases lay between the germline ends.

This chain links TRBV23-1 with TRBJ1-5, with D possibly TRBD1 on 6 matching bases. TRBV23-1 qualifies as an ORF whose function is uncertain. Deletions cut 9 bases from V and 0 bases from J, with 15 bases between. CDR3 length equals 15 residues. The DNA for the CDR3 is TGCGCCAGTCTGGACAGTAACTATAGCAATCAGCCCCAGCATTTT. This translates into CASLDSNYSNQPQHF.

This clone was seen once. The CDR3 is CASSLNRGRSPLHF. CDR3 in DNA: TGTGCCAGCAGCTTAAACAGAGGTAGATCACCCCTCCACTTT. This sequence joins TRBV13 and TRBJ1-6, with unresolved D. CDR3 length: 14 amino acids. The germline V gene encodes CDR1 PRHDT and CDR2 FYEKMQ (reference sequence). V lost 2 bases, J lost 10 bases, and 12 bases lay in between.

DNA of the CDR3: TGTGCCAGCAGTTTCTTAATGAACACTGAAGCTTTCTTT. Amino acid sequence: CASSFLMNTEAFF. V is TRBV28 and J is TRBJ1-1; D unclear. This CDR3 contains 13 residues. Germline V gives CDR1 MDHEN, CDR2 SYDVKM. V gave up 3 bases and J gave up 0 bases, with 5 bases separating them. Full variable domain (missing parts from reference TRBV28 and TRBJ1-1): DVKVTQSSRYLVKRTGEKVFLECVQDMDHENMFWYRQDPGLGLRLIYFSYDVKMKEKGDIPEGYSVSREKKERFSLILESASTNQTSMYLCASSFLMNTEAFFGQGTRLTVV.

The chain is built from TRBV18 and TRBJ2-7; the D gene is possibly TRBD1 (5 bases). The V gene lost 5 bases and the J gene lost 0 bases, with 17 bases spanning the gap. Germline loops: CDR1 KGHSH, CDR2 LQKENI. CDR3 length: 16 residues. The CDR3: CASSTQGKRSSYEQYF. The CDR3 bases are TGTGCCAGCTCAACTCAGGGAAAGCGTAGCTCCTACGAGCAGTACTTC.

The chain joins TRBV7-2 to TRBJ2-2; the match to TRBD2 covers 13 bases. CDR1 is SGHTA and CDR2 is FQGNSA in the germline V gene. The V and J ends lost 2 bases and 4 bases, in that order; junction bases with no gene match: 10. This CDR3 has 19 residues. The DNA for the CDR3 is TGTGCCAGCAGCTTAAACTACCTCGGGACTAGCGGGATCACCGGGGAGCTGTTTTTT. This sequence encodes CASSLNYLGTSGITGELFF.

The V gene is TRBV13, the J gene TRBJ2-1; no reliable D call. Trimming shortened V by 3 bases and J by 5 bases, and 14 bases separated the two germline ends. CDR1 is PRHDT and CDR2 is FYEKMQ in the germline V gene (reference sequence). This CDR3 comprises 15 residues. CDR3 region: CASSFPTSLNNEQFF. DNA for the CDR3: TGTGCCAGCAGCTTCCCGACTTCACTTAACAATGAGCAGTTCTTC.

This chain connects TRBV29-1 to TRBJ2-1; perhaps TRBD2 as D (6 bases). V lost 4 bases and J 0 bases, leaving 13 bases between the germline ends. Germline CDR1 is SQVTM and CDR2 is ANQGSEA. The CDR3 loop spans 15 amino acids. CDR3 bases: TGCAGCGTTGGCGGGGACTCCAGCTCCTACAATGAGCAGTTCTTC. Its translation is CSVGGDSSSYNEQFF.

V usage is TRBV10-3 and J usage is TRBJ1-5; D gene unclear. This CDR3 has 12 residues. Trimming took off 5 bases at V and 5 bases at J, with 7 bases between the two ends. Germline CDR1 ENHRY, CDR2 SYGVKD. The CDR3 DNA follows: TGTGCCATCAGTACAGATTATCAGCCCCAGCATTTT. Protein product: CAISTDYQPQHF.

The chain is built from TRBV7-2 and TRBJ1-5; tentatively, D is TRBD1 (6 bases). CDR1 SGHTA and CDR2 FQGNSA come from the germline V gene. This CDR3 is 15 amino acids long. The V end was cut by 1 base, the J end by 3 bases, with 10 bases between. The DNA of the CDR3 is TGTGCCAGCAGCTTAGGGTCAGGGGTCAATCAGCCCCAGCATTTT. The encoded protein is CASSLGSGVNQPQHF. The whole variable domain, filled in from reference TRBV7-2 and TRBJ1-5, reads GAGVSQSPSNKVTEKGKDVELRCDPISGHTALYWYRQSLGQGLEFLIYFQGNSAPDKSGLPSDRFSAERTGGSVSTLTIQRTQQEDSAVYLCASSLGSGVNQPQHFGDGTRLSIL.

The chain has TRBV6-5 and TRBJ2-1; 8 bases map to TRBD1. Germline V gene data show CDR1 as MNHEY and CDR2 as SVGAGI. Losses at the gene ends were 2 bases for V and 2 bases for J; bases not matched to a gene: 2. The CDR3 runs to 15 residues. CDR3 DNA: TGTGCCAGCAGTTACCCAGGGGGCGCCTACAATGAGCAGTTCTTC. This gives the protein CASSYPGGAYNEQFF.

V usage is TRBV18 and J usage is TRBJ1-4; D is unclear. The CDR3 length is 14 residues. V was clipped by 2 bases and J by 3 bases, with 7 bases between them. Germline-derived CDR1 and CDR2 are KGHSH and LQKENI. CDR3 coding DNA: TGTGCCAGCTCACCAAATTCAGCTAATGAAAAACTGTTTTTT. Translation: CASSPNSANEKLFF.

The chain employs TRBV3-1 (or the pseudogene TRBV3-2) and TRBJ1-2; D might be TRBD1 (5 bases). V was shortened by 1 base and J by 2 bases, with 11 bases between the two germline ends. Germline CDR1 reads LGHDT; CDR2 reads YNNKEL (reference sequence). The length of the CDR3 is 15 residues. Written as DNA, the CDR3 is TGTGCCAGCAGCCAAGGGGGGACGGCGAACTATGGCTACACCTTC. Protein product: CASSQGGTANYGYTF.

CDR3 nucleotides: TGTGCCAGCAGTGAAACAGGGGCGGCTAATGAAAAACTGTTTTTT. Translating gives CASSETGAANEKLFF. J is TRBJ1-4 and V is TRBV2; 7 bases map to TRBD1. With 2 bases clipped from V and 3 bases from J, the junction kept 3 bases outside the gene matches. CDR1 SNHLY and CDR2 FYNNEI come from the germline V gene. This CDR3 region has 15 residues.

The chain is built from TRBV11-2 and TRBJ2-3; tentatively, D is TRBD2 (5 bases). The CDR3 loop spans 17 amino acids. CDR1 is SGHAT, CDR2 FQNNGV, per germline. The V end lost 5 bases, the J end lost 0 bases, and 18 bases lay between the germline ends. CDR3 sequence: CASSLSPGFDSTDTQYF. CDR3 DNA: TGTGCCAGCAGCCTCTCCCCGGGGTTCGACAGCACAGATACGCAGTATTTT.

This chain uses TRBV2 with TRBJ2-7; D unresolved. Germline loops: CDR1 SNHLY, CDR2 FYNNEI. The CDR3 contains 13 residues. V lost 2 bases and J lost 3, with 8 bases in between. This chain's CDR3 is CASSERTHYEQYF. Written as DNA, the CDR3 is TGTGCCAGCAGTGAACGGACCCACTACGAGCAGTACTTC. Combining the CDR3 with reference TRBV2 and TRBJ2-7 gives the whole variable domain EPEVTQTPSHQVTQMGQEVILRCVPISNHLYFYWYRQILGQKVEFLVSFYNNEISEKSEIFDDQFSVERPDGSNFTLKIRSTKLEDSAMYFCASSERTHYEQYFGPGTRLTVT.

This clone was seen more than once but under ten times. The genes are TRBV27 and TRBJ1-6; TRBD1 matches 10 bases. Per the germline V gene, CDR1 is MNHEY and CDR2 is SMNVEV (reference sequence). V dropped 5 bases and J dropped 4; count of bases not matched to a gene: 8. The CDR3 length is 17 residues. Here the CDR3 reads CASSPTTGGFYNSPLHF. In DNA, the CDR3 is TGTGCCAGCAGTCCGACGACAGGGGGCTTTTATAATTCACCCCTCCACTTT.

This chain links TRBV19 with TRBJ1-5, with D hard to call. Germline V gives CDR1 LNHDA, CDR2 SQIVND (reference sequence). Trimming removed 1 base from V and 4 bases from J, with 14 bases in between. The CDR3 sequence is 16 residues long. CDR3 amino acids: CASSIGYGIGNQPQHF. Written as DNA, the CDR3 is TGTGCCAGTAGTATAGGCTATGGAATAGGGAATCAGCCCCAGCATTTT.

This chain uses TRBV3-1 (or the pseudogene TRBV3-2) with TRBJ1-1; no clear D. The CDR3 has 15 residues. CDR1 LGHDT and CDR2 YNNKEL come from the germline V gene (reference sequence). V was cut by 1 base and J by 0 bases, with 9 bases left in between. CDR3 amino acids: CASSQGMVVNTEAFF. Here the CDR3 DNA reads TGTGCCAGCAGCCAAGGGATGGTAGTGAACACTGAAGCTTTCTTT.

CDR3 in amino acids: CASSQTRDRCPNINQPQHF. The CDR3 nucleotides are TGTGCCAGCAGCCAAACCAGGGACAGGTGTCCCAATATCAATCAGCCCCAGCATTTT. This chain links TRBV3-1 (or the pseudogene TRBV3-2) with TRBJ1-5; the match to TRBD1 covers 8 bases. Germline trimming cut 2 bases from V and 3 bases from J; bases unmatched to any gene: 15. The CDR3 has 19 residues. CDR1 and CDR2 from the germline V gene are LGHDT and YNNKEL (reference sequence).

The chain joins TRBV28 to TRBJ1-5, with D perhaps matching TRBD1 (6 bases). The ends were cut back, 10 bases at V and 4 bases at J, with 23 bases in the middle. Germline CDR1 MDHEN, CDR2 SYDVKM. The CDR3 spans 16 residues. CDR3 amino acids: CAIAGARTAPNQPQHF. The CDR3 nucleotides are TGTGCCATAGCGGGGGCCCGGACAGCCCCTAATCAGCCCCAGCATTTT.

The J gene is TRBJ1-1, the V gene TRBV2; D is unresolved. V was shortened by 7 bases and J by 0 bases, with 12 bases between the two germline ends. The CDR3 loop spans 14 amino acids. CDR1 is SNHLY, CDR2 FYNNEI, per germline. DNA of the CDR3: TGTGCCAGCACCCCCCAGGAGTTGAACACTGAAGCTTTCTTT. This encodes CASTPQELNTEAFF.